The 29 T cell receptor beta chains below were found in one sample sequenced in a study of beta chain features in type 1 diabetes. Study-wide findings and caveats: In all four CD4+ subsets, TCRB CDR3 length was significantly, moderately reduced in type 1 diabetes.

Sequencing targeted expressed TCRB transcripts, as all isolated RNA had been reverse transcribed. This table comes from immunoSEQ multiplex PCR, and its TCRdb copy is limited to in-frame clones, with some not included. The table records around 250,000 clones, approximately 24% of them present only once. Their cognate antigens are unknown. The sequenced sample consisted of naive CD4+ T cells from blood. The origin of the receptors is a woman aged 25 to 39 with type 1 diabetes.

This clone was seen a single time. The chain carries TRBV27 and TRBJ1-1; 9 nucleotides match TRBD1. Germline lookup yields CDR1 MNHEY and CDR2 SMNVEV (reference sequence). V trimming: 3 bases; J trimming: 3 bases; junction bases outside the gene matches: 8. The CDR3 is made up of 16 amino acids. This CDR3 is CASSFRGQGSYTEAFF. DNA of the CDR3: TGTGCCAGCAGTTTTCGAGGACAGGGGTCATACACTGAAGCTTTCTTT.

This clone was counted only a few times. This chain links TRBV7-9 with TRBJ1-1; 7 positions match TRBD1. There are 13 residues in the CDR3. Germline CDR1 SEHNR, CDR2 FQNEAQ (reference sequence). V gave up 7 bases and J gave up 5 bases; unmatched junction bases: 7. The CDR3 reads CASTPQGQTEAFF. CDR3 nucleotides: TGTGCCAGCACCCCACAGGGGCAAACTGAAGCTTTCTTT.

This clone was seen only a few times. J is TRBJ2-7 and V is TRBV7-9; D unclear. From germline, CDR1 is SEHNR and CDR2 FQNEAQ (reference sequence). The CDR3 spans 14 residues. V gave up 1 base and J gave up 1 base, with 8 bases separating them. The CDR3 sequence is CASSLGLESYEQYF. In DNA, the CDR3 is TGTGCCAGCAGCTTAGGGCTAGAATCCTACGAGCAGTACTTC.

This clone was picked up one time. This chain uses TRBV5-1 with TRBJ2-3; 14 bases are shared with TRBD2. Germline V gives CDR1 SGHRS, CDR2 YFSETQ. The CDR3 contains 16 residues. Trimming removed 4 bases from V and 4 bases from J; junction bases left unmatched: 5. Here the CDR3 reads CASSPGTSGRADTQYF. DNA for the CDR3: TGCGCCAGCAGCCCCGGGACTAGCGGGAGAGCAGATACGCAGTATTTT.

This clone was counted between two and nine times. The chain has TRBV5-1 and TRBJ2-7; TRBD2 matches at 14 bases. The CDR3 totals 15 residues. V lost 5 bases to trimming and J lost 6 bases; unmatched junction nucleotides: 7. The germline gives CDR1 SGHRS, CDR2 YFSETQ. In DNA, the CDR3 is TGCGCCAGCAGACTCGGACTAGCGGGAGGAACCGAGCAGTACTTC. This translates into CASRLGLAGGTEQYF.

J is TRBJ2-7 and V is TRBV28, with D tentatively TRBD2 (6 bases). The V end lost 6 bases, the J end lost 0 bases, and 27 bases lay between the germline ends. CDR1 and CDR2 from the germline V gene are MDHEN and SYDVKM. The CDR3 is made up of 19 amino acids. The CDR3 DNA sequence: TGTGCCAGCAGATCGCCTAGTCTGGACGGCGGGGCAAGCTCCTACGAGCAGTACTTC. Translated: CASRSPSLDGGASSYEQYF.

This clone showed up just a few times. This chain uses TRBV30 with TRBJ1-4; TRBD1 aligns across 10 bases. This CDR3 region has 15 residues. The germline gives CDR1 GTSNPN, CDR2 SVGIG (reference sequence). J was trimmed by 7 bases and V by 4 bases; bases with no gene match: 9. CDR3 in DNA: TGTGCCTGGAACGGGGGGACAGGGGTGCGTGAAAAACTGTTTTTT. Residues: CAWNGGTGVREKLFF. Combining the CDR3 with reference TRBV30 and TRBJ1-4 gives the whole variable domain SQTIHQWPATLVQPVGSPLSLECTVEGTSNPNLYWYRQAAGRGLQLLFYSVGIGQISSEVPQNLSASRPQDRQFILSSKKLLLSDSGFYLCAWNGGTGVREKLFFGSGTQLSVL.

The chain carries TRBV29-1 and TRBJ2-1; the match to TRBD1 covers 10 bases. Losses at the gene ends were 4 bases for V and 3 bases for J; bases not matched to a gene: 3. CDR3 size: 14 residues. The germline CDR1 and CDR2 sequences are SQVTM and ANQGSEA. The CDR3 DNA reads TGCAGCGTTGGAAGGGACAGGGGCTACAATGAGCAGTTCTTC. Protein product: CSVGRDRGYNEQFF.

The chain employs TRBV29-1 and TRBJ2-3, with D perhaps TRBD1 (6 bases). Germline loops: CDR1 SQVTM, CDR2 ANQGSEA. The CDR3 sequence is 14 residues long. V lost 5 bases to trimming and J lost 4 bases, with 16 bases between them. DNA of the CDR3: TGCAGCGTTATGAACAGGGTATTGTCAGATACGCAGTATTTT. It translates to CSVMNRVLSDTQYF.

The V gene is TRBV29-1, the J gene TRBJ2-1; 14 bases are shared with TRBD2. The CDR3 spans 14 residues. The junction had 3 bases not matched to a gene; V was cut back by 6 bases and J by 5 bases. Germline V lookup: CDR1 SQVTM, CDR2 ANQGSEA. The CDR3 sequence: CSVEGLAGDNEQFF. The CDR3 DNA sequence: TGCAGCGTGGAGGGACTAGCGGGAGACAATGAGCAGTTCTTC.

The chain employs TRBV7-6 and TRBJ2-1; 10 bases are shared with TRBD2. The length of the CDR3 is 14 residues. Per the germline V gene, CDR1 is SGHVS and CDR2 is FNYEAQ. V lost 9 bases to trimming and J lost 4 bases; unmatched junction nucleotides: 6. CDR3 protein: CARERTSGYNEQFF. Written as DNA, the CDR3 is TGTGCCAGGGAAAGGACTAGCGGATACAATGAGCAGTTCTTC.

This chain uses TRBV6-5 with TRBJ2-2; D remains unclear. Trimming shortened V by 4 bases and J by 5 bases, and 11 bases separated the two germline ends. In germline, CDR1 is MNHEY, CDR2 SVGAGI. CDR3 size: 14 residues. The CDR3 here is CASSSNKRTGELFF. The CDR3 DNA reads as TGTGCCAGCAGTTCAAACAAGAGGACCGGGGAGCTGTTTTTT.

The chain has TRBV4-1 and TRBJ1-5, with 7 bases aligning to TRBD1. V lost 2 bases, J lost 1 base, and 2 bases stayed unmatched. The V gene's germline CDR1 is MGHRA and CDR2 YSYEKL. The CDR3 runs 15 residues. For the CDR3, the DNA is TGCGCCAGCAGCCAACAGGGACAGAGCAATCAGCCCCAGCATTTT. Translation gives CASSQQGQSNQPQHF.

The chain joins TRBV7-9 to TRBJ2-7; D is possibly TRBD1 (6 bases). V lost 1 base, J lost 0 bases, and 13 bases lay in between. The germline V gene has CDR1 SEHNR and CDR2 FQNEAQ (reference sequence). CDR3 size: 16 residues. The CDR3: CASSLGGGRSSYEQYF. The CDR3 nucleotides read TGTGCCAGCAGCTTAGGAGGGGGACGGAGCTCCTACGAGCAGTACTTC.

The V gene is TRBV18, the J gene TRBJ2-2, with D possibly being TRBD2 (5 bases). The V end was cut by 3 bases, the J end by 2 bases, with 10 bases between. This CDR3 comprises 15 residues. The V gene's germline CDR1 is KGHSH and CDR2 LQKENI. The CDR3 DNA sequence: TGTGCCAGCTCACCGGACTTGTTCAACACCGGGGAGCTGTTTTTT. Translated: CASSPDLFNTGELFF.

This clone was detected a few times. The V call is TRBV23-1, the J call TRBJ2-1; 11 bases are shared with TRBD2. TRBV23-1 is given ORF status, its function remaining uncertain. The trim removed 7 bases at V and 4 bases at J, leaving 15 bases unmatched. This CDR3 is 18 amino acids long. CDR3 in amino acids: CASTLASELAGGYNEQFF. The CDR3 DNA follows: TGCGCCAGCACCCTCGCTTCAGAGCTAGCGGGAGGTTACAATGAGCAGTTCTTC.

This sequence joins TRBV28 and TRBJ2-1; D remains unclear. The CDR3 contains 16 residues. Germline lookup yields CDR1 MDHEN and CDR2 SYDVKM. Trimming removed 4 bases at V and 5 bases at J, with 18 bases between. The CDR3 reads CASSSSGLSLHNEQFF. DNA of the CDR3: TGTGCCAGCAGTTCCTCTGGTCTAAGCCTTCACAATGAGCAGTTCTTC.

This clone was seen only once. V is TRBV18 and J is TRBJ1-2, with TRBD1 identical over 7 bases. Germline lookup yields CDR1 KGHSH and CDR2 LQKENI. The CDR3 contains 19 residues. Unmatched junction bases numbered 23, after V lost 4 bases and J lost 6 bases. The CDR3 nucleotides read TGTGCCAGCTCACAAGGACTGGCCGACAAGAGACAGGGACGGGATGGCTACACCTTC. Encoded protein: CASSQGLADKRQGRDGYTF.

V gene TRBV11-2 combines with J gene TRBJ1-5; tentative D call: TRBD1 (5 bases). The germline V and J ends were trimmed by 5 bases and 7 bases, with 15 bases remaining between them. From germline, CDR1 is SGHAT and CDR2 FQNNGV. This CDR3 is 14 amino acids long. CDR3 coding DNA: TGTGCCAGCAGCCCAACGGGGGTTGGACAGCCCCAGCATTTT. Translated, it gives CASSPTGVGQPQHF.

V and J are TRBV7-9 and TRBJ2-7; a possible D gene is TRBD2 (6 bases). V lost 1 base, J lost 6 bases, and 13 bases lay in between. CDR1 and CDR2 from the germline V gene are SEHNR and FQNEAQ (reference sequence). The length of the CDR3 is 14 residues. The CDR3 bases are TGTGCCAGCAGCTTAGGACTAGGCACTGGCGAGCAGTACTTC. Amino acids: CASSLGLGTGEQYF.

V gene TRBV4-2 combines with J gene TRBJ1-3; TRBD1 is a possible D gene (6 bases). The CDR3 spans 17 residues. In germline, CDR1 is LGHNA, CDR2 YNFKEQ. V lost 3 bases and J lost 0, with 15 bases in between. DNA for the CDR3: TGTGCCAGCAGCCATGCCCGGACCAGGGGCTCTGGAAACACCATATATTTT. This gives the protein CASSHARTRGSGNTIYF.

This clone was observed a few times. The rearrangement joins TRBV6-5 to TRBJ1-1; D may be TRBD1 (5 bases). V dropped 11 bases and J dropped 4 bases, with 11 bases sitting between them. Germline lookup yields CDR1 MNHEY and CDR2 SVGAGI. CDR3 length: 11 residues. The CDR3 sequence is CAATGVTEAFF. CDR3 DNA: TGTGCCGCCACAGGCGTCACTGAAGCTTTCTTT.

This clone was counted a few times. The chain has TRBV20-1 and TRBJ2-1; a possible D gene is TRBD1 (5 bases). CDR1 is DFQATT and CDR2 is SNEGSKA in the germline V gene (reference sequence). Trimming shortened V by 3 bases and J by 9 bases, and 9 bases separated the two germline ends. The CDR3 spans 11 residues. CDR3: CSASRAFEQFF. DNA for the CDR3: TGCAGTGCTAGCAGGGCATTTGAGCAGTTCTTC.

The V gene is TRBV29-1, the J gene TRBJ1-1, with TRBD1 matching over 7 bases. V shed 5 bases and J 5 bases; nucleotides not matched to a gene: 8. There are 13 residues in the CDR3. Germline lookup yields CDR1 SQVTM and CDR2 ANQGSEA. The CDR3 DNA reads TGCAGCGTTCGAGACAGGGAAGGGACTGAAGCTTTCTTT. It codes for CSVRDREGTEAFF.

This clone appeared a few times. The J gene is TRBJ2-7, the V gene TRBV4-1, with D maybe TRBD1 (6 bases). Germline-derived CDR1 and CDR2 are MGHRA and YSYEKL. The CDR3 runs 18 residues. The V end was cut by 0 bases, the J end by 1 base, with 19 bases between. CDR3 in DNA: TGCGCCAGCAGCCAAGACCCCTATCGACAGGTTTCTTCCTACGAGCAGTACTTC. This sequence encodes CASSQDPYRQVSSYEQYF.

Here the CDR3 DNA reads TGTGCCAGCAGTCGACAGGGCGATAACTATGGCTACACCTTC. Translating gives CASSRQGDNYGYTF. The gene calls are TRBV2 and TRBJ1-2, with 7 bases aligning to TRBD1. This CDR3 is 14 amino acids long. The junction had 4 bases not matched to a gene; V was cut back by 5 bases and J by 1 base. Looked up from germline, CDR1 is SNHLY and CDR2 is FYNNEI. The entire variable domain, with the rest obtained from reference TRBV2 and TRBJ1-2, is as follows: EPEVTQTPSHQVTQMGQEVILRCVPISNHLYFYWYRQILGQKVEFLVSFYNNEISEKSEIFDDQFSVERPDGSNFTLKIRSTKLEDSAMYFCASSRQGDNYGYTFGSGTRLTVV.

There are a few counts of this clone. V is TRBV12-5 and J is TRBJ1-1, with D perhaps matching TRBD1 (6 bases). Trimming pared 0 bases from V and 5 bases from J, leaving 10 bases between. There are 14 residues in the CDR3. Per germline, CDR1 LGHNT and CDR2 FRNRAP. As DNA, the CDR3 is TGTGCTAGTGGTTTGGTCTTAGGGGGTACTGAAGCTTTCTTT. The encoded protein is CASGLVLGGTEAFF.

The chain has TRBV30 and TRBJ1-5; D ambiguous. Germline values: CDR1 GTSNPN, CDR2 SVGIG (reference sequence). The CDR3 sequence is 13 residues long. Trimming pared 1 base from V and 5 bases from J, leaving 9 bases between. For the CDR3, the DNA is TGTGCCTGGAGTGCCCGGAGCGATCAGCCCCAGCATTTT. Protein sequence: CAWSARSDQPQHF.

This chain links TRBV9 with TRBJ1-4; the D is unclear. The V gene's germline CDR1 is SGDLS and CDR2 YYNGEE. V was cut by 1 base and J by 8 bases, with 12 bases left in between. The CDR3 is made up of 14 amino acids. CDR3 nucleotide sequence: TGTGCCAGCAGCGTATTGGGGAGAGGAGAAAAACTGTTTTTT. It specifies CASSVLGRGEKLFF.